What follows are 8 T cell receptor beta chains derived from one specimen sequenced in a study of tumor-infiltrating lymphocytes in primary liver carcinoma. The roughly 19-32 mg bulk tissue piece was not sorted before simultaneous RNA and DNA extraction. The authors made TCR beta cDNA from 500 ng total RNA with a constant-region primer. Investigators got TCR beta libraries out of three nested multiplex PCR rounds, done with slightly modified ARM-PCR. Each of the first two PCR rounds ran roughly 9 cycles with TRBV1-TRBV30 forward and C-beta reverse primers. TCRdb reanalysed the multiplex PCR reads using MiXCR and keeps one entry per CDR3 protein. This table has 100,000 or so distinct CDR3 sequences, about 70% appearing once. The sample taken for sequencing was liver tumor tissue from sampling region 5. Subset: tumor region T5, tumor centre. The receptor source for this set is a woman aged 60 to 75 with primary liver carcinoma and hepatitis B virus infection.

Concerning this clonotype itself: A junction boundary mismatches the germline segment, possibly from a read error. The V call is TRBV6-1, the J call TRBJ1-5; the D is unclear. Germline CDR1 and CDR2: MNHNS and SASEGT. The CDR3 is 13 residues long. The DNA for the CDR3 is TGTGCCAGCAAGGAGCATGTCAATCAGCCTCAGCATTTT. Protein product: CASKEHVNQPQHF.

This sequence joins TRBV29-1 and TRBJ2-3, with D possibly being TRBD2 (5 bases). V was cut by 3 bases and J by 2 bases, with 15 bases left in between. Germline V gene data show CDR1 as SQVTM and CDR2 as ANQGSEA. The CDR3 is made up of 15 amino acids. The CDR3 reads CSVEKARGYTDTQYF. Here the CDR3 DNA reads TGCAGCGTTGAGAAGGCTAGAGGGTACACAGATACGCAGTATTTT.

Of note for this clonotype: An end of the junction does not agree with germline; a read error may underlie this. DNA for the CDR3: TGCGCCAGCAGCCAAGATCAGTGGACAGAAACGGGTGGCTACGCCTTC. Its translation is CASSQDQWTETGGYAF. The V gene is TRBV4-1, the J gene TRBJ1-2; D might be TRBD1 (6 bases). Germline CDR1 reads MGHRA; CDR2 reads YSYEKL. This CDR3 comprises 16 residues.

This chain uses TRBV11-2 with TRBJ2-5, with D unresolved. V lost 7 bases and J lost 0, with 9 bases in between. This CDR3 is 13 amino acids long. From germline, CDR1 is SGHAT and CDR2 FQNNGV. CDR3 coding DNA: TGTGCCAGCATCCTAGTGGACCAAGAGACCCAGTACTTC. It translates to CASILVDQETQYF.

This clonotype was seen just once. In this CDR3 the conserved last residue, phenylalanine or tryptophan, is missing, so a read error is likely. CDR3 loop: CASSEARRLAGGAEQFS. In nucleotides, the CDR3 is TGTGCCAGCAGTGAAGCTCGGAGACTAGCGGGAGGAGCTGAGCAGTTCTCC. The chain combines TRBV6-1 with TRBJ2-1; 13 nucleotides line up with TRBD2. CDR3 length: 17 amino acids. V lost 0 bases, J lost 9 bases, and 8 bases stayed unmatched. Germline V CDR1 and CDR2: MNHNS, SASEGT.

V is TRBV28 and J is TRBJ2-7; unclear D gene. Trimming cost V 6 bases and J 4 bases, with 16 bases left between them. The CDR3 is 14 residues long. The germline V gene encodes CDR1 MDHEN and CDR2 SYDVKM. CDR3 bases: TGTGCCAGCAGCCCGACCCACGGACGATACGAGCAGTACTTC. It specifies CASSPTHGRYEQYF.

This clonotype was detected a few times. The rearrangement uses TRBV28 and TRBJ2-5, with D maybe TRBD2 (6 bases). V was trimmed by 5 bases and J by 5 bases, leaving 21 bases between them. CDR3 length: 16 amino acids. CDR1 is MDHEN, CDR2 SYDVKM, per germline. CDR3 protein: CASSPYTPRGEETQYF. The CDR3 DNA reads TGTGCCAGCAGTCCTTATACCCCGCGGGGAGAGGAGACCCAGTACTTC.

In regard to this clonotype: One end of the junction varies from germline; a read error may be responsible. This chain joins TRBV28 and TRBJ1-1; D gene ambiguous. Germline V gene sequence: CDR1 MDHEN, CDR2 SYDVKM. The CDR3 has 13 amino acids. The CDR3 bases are TGTGCCGGCACGAACCGGATGAACACTGAAGCCTTCTTT. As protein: CAGTNRMNTEAFF.